Below, 11 T cell receptor beta chains from the same sample are listed, as sequenced in a study of blood T cell repertoires in COVID-19. Produced via immunoSEQ multiplex PCR; TCRdb's table is partial and in-frame only. The sample includes about 69,000 clones, 82% seen only once; the top ten take 9% to 10%. The source material was peripheral blood. These TCRs come from a woman older than 75 with acute or convalescent COVID-19.

This clone was seen once. The chain is built from TRBV18 and TRBJ1-6, with unresolved D. Trimming stripped 4 bases from V and 10 bases from J, with 8 bases between. The germline V gene encodes CDR1 KGHSH and CDR2 LQKENI. The CDR3 contains 12 residues. The CDR3 loop reads CASSRGDSPLHF. CDR3 nucleotide sequence: TGTGCCAGCTCACGGGGAGACTCACCCCTCCACTTT. The full variable domain, its missing parts supplied by reference TRBV18 and TRBJ1-6, is NAGVMQNPRHLVRRRGQEARLRCSPMKGHSHVYWYRQLPEEGLKFMVYLQKENIIDESGMPKERFSAEFPKEGPSILRIQQVVRGDSAAYFCASSRGDSPLHFGNGTRLTVT.

In this sample, this clone turned up a few times. The chain is built from TRBV5-6 and TRBJ1-2; no reliable D call. Germline-derived CDR1 and CDR2 are SGHDT and YYEEEE. CDR3 length equals 17 residues. V gave up 5 bases and J gave up 5 bases, with 25 bases separating them. The CDR3 bases are TGTGCCAGCAGGCCCATGAGCGGGATCCCACCACAGTATGGCTACACCTTC. Residues: CASRPMSGIPPQYGYTF.

This sequence joins TRBV19 and TRBJ2-1, with D possibly being TRBD1 (5 bases). Germline V gene lookup returns CDR1 LNHDA and CDR2 SQIVND (reference sequence). Between the trimmed V and J ends, which lost 3 bases and 4 bases, there was a span of 13 bases. CDR3 length equals 15 residues. The CDR3 here is CASSIQGNGYNEQFF. In nucleotides, the CDR3 is TGTGCCAGTAGTATCCAGGGTAACGGATACAATGAGCAGTTCTTC.

The rearrangement links TRBV19 to TRBJ1-3; D remains ambiguous. CDR3 length equals 12 residues. V shed 9 bases and J shed 2 bases, with 8 bases lying between them. Germline-derived CDR1 and CDR2 are LNHDA and SQIVND (reference sequence). The CDR3 spells CARLAPGNTIYF. CDR3 DNA: TGTGCCAGGTTAGCCCCTGGAAACACCATATATTTT.

The chain carries TRBV6-1 and TRBJ2-1; TRBD2 agrees at 8 bases. V lost 3 bases to trimming and J lost 6 bases; unmatched junction nucleotides: 13. The V gene's germline CDR1 is MNHNS and CDR2 SASEGT. The CDR3 contains 17 residues. The CDR3 sequence is CASSESYLSGELNEQFF. The CDR3 nucleotides read TGTGCCAGCAGTGAGTCATATCTTAGCGGGGAGCTCAATGAGCAGTTCTTC.

This sequence joins TRBV19 and TRBJ2-3; TRBD2 aligns across 8 bases. CDR1 is LNHDA and CDR2 is SQIVND in the germline V gene (reference sequence). This CDR3 has 14 residues. J gave up 4 bases and V 7 bases, and 7 bases lay outside the gene matches. CDR3 DNA sequence: TGTGCCAGTACGCAGGCGGGGGGAGCAGATACGCAGTATTTT. Translated: CASTQAGGADTQYF.

The V and J genes are TRBV19 and TRBJ2-5; tentative D call: TRBD1 (7 bases). Germline CDR1 is LNHDA and CDR2 is SQIVND (reference sequence). V was shortened by 2 bases and J by 5 bases, with 15 bases between the two germline ends. This CDR3 region has 15 residues. This CDR3 is CASSIPRAGGETQYF. For the CDR3, the DNA is TGTGCCAGTAGTATACCCCGTGCAGGGGGGGAGACCCAGTACTTC.

This chain joins TRBV28 and TRBJ2-7; 7 positions agree with TRBD1. This CDR3 is built from 14 residues. Germline-derived CDR1 and CDR2 are MDHEN and SYDVKM. V gave up 10 bases and J gave up 2 bases; unmatched junction bases: 11. Here the CDR3 reads CATYRGQTAYEQYF. In DNA form, the CDR3 reads TGTGCCACCTACAGGGGTCAGACCGCCTACGAGCAGTACTTC.

This clone was recorded once. The V and J genes are TRBV12-5 and TRBJ1-2, with D unclear. This CDR3 is built from 14 residues. CDR1 and CDR2 (germline): LGHNT, FRNRAP. V was trimmed by 5 bases and J by 8 bases, leaving 18 bases between them. Here the CDR3 reads CASGPEVAGAGYTF. The CDR3 DNA follows: TGTGCTAGTGGTCCCGAAGTAGCGGGAGCGGGCTACACCTTC.

CDR3 sequence reads: CSVEEGSVTGELFF. As DNA, the CDR3 is TGCAGCGTTGAGGAGGGTTCGGTCACCGGGGAGCTGTTTTTT. V usage is TRBV29-1 and J usage is TRBJ2-2, with D possibly being TRBD2 (6 bases). CDR3 length: 14 residues. The V gene's germline CDR1 is SQVTM and CDR2 ANQGSEA. Trimming pared 3 bases from V and 4 bases from J, leaving 12 bases between.

The genes are TRBV13 and TRBJ2-3, with 9 bases aligning to TRBD2. The germline V gene has CDR1 PRHDT and CDR2 FYEKMQ (reference sequence). Losses at the gene ends were 6 bases for V and 2 bases for J; bases not matched to a gene: 6. The CDR3 has 15 residues. In nucleotides, the CDR3 is TGTGCCAGCAGTTACCGCGGGGGGGCCACAGATACGCAGTATTTT. Its translation: CASSYRGGATDTQYF.